In this sample, the clone carrying this T cell receptor (beta chain) turned up many times. Its antigen is unidentified. These data come from a study of T-cell reconstitution after alpha-beta-depleted transplantation in children. TCRbeta library preparation incorporated unique molecular identifiers. Each CDR3 protein is one row after TCRdb ran MiXCR on the PCR reads. The table lists fewer than 550,000 distinct CDR3 sequences, over 9.5% of them singletons. General study points: Alpha-beta T cells present about two months after transplant were reported to originate from several hundred expanded graft clones.

This receptor was identified in a child between 2 and 9 years old with inherited bone marrow failure, due to receive a stem cell transplant. The material sequenced was PBMCs, taken before TCRalphabeta/CD19-depleted stem cell transplant.

The CDR3 nucleotides are TGTGCCAGCAGCTTAGCAGGGTACTCCTACGAGCAGTACTTC. It encodes CASSLAGYSYEQYF. This rearrangement joins TRBV7-8 to TRBJ2-7; D ambiguous. V was clipped by 0 bases and J by 0 bases, with 6 bases between them. CDR3 length: 14 amino acids. CDR1 and CDR2 from the germline V gene are SGHVS and FQNEAQ.